This TCR beta chain was recorded in a study of blood T cell repertoires in COVID-19 (dated by TCRdb to 2020 to 2022). A note on the overall study: The collaborator samples originated in the United States, Italy and Spain and spanned the acute and convalescent phases of COVID-19. The prospective study material was composed of cDNA or gDNA derived from T cells, B-cell-depleted T cells, or PBMCs. The dataset comprised deeply sampled blood TCRbeta repertoires from subjects exposed to, actively infected with, or recovered from COVID-19. A freely available public database, intended as a resource for researchers studying the immune response to SARS-CoV-2, is where the repertoires were released. Samples were obtained from the ongoing ImmuneRACE study (first 160 participants) and from over a thousand subjects provided by 6 global collaborators. A de-identified subject ID, COVID-19 status, age in years and sex were almost always included in the sample metadata. HLA class I and class II types, where available, came from metadata supplied by the sample provider rather than from assay-based typing.

Regarding this clone: Its antigen is still unknown. No base-level quality is on record; no much larger clone is a single base apart.

Participants in the prospective study were aged about 18 to 95 years, lived in more than 20 United States geographic areas, and enrolled through a virtual design. In the prospective study, cohorts were assigned on the basis of participant-reported clinical history obtained from a screening survey and a study questionnaire. For ImmuneRACE Cohort 3, a participant was defined as recovered based on two consecutive negative NP/OP PCR tests, clearance by a healthcare professional, or resolution of symptoms. In the prospective study, mobile phlebotomists collected whole blood, serum and a nasopharyngeal or oropharyngeal swab from each participant. Participants in the prospective study had the option to provide additional blood draws and questionnaires over a roughly two-month period. Before DNA extraction, blood samples from the prospective study were shipped at room temperature or frozen. The immunoSEQ Assay, a bias-controlled multiplex PCR, was used to amplify TCRbeta CDR3 regions from genomic DNA. Turning to the authors' computational methods: The number of nucleated cells in each sample was estimated by amplification of reference gene primers within the assay. Sequence reads were collapsed and filtered to measure the absolute abundance of every unique TCRbeta CDR3 rearrangement. For each sample, productive Simpson clonality was calculated as the square root of Simpson's diversity index across productive rearrangements. TCRdb re-hosts the immuneACCESS table, in-frame sequences only. Its copies lack some clones; in the studies checked, an unresolved V gene accounts for under half of them, and the cause for the rest is not known. V and J calls and clone size are given by that table; D and trimming were obtained from the DNA. Across this sample there are about 180,000 clones, with about 90% seen only once. The top ten constitute approximately 9.4% of the sample.

Study-level results and caveats: The quantity of clinical and demographic metadata differed by source and by participant and was supplied without curation.

The origin of this receptor is a woman aged 18-30 years who had recovered from COVID-19. The sequenced material came from PBMCs or T cells enriched from blood (not recorded which).

The nucleotide sequence is TGTGCCAGCAGCTTAGCAGACAGGATCCCTTTCTTT. Its product reads: CASSLADRIPFF. The receptor chain draws on TRBV7-2 and TRBJ1-1; the best D guess is TRBD1, with 6 bases matching. Including cysteine and phenylalanine, the CDR3 has 12 amino acids. Left in the record is the CDR3 DNA by itself, 36 bases read in frame from the first base. The germline V gene encodes CDR1 SGHTA and CDR2 FQGNSA. Between the V and J ends, shortened by 0 bases and 12 bases respectively, the junction contains 11 bases.